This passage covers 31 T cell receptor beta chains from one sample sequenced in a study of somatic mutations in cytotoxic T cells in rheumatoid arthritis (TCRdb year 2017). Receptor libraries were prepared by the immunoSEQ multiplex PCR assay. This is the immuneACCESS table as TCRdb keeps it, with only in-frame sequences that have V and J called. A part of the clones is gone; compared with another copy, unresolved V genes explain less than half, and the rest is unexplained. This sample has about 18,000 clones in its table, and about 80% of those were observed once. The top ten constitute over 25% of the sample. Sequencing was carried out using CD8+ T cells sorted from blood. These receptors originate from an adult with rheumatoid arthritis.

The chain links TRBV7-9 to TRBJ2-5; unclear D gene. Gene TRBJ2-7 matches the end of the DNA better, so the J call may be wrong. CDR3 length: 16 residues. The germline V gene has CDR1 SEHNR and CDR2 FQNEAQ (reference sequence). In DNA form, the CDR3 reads TGTGCCAGCAGCTTTGCGACCGGAATGCCAGCCTACGAGCAGTACTTC. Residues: CASSFATGMPAYEQYF.

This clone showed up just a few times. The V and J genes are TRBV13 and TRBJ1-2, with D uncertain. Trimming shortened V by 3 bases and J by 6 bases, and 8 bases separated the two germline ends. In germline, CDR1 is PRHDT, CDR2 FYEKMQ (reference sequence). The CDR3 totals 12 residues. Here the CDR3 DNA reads TGTGCCAGCAGCTTCACATCGGATGGCTACACCTTC. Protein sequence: CASSFTSDGYTF.

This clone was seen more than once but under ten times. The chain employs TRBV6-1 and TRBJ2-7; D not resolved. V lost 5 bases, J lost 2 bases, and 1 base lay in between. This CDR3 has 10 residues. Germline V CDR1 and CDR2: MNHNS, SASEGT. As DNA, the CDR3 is TGTGCCAGCAGTCCCTACGAGCAGTACTTC. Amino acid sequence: CASSPYEQYF.

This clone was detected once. The CDR3 reads CATRGLERAFF. The CDR3, as DNA: TGTGCCACCAGGGGGTTAGAGAGAGCTTTCTTT. V gene TRBV27 combines with J gene TRBJ1-1; TRBD1 matches 7 bases. With V trimmed by 10 bases and J by 10 bases, 9 bases remained unmatched. Germline V lookup: CDR1 MNHEY, CDR2 SMNVEV (reference sequence). The length of the CDR3 is 11 residues.

CDR3 DNA: TGTGCCAGCAGTGTATTTGGCAGGGACAAGAATCAGCCCCAGCATTTT. This gives the protein CASSVFGRDKNQPQHF. The chain links TRBV6-1 to TRBJ1-5, with D perhaps TRBD1 (6 bases). V shed 4 bases and J shed 4 bases, with 17 bases lying between them. This CDR3 has 16 amino acids. Germline lookup yields CDR1 MNHNS and CDR2 SASEGT.

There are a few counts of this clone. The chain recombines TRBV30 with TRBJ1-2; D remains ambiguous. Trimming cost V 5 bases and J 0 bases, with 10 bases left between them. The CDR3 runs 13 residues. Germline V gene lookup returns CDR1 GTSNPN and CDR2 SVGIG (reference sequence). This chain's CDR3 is CAWYPRPNYGYTF. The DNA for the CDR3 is TGTGCCTGGTACCCCCGACCTAACTATGGCTACACCTTC.

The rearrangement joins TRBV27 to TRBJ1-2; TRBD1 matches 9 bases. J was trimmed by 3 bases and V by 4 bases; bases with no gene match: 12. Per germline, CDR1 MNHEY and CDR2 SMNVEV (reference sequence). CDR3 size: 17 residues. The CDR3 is CASSSRDRAREDYGYTF. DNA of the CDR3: TGTGCCAGCAGTTCACGGGACAGGGCGAGGGAGGACTATGGCTACACCTTC.

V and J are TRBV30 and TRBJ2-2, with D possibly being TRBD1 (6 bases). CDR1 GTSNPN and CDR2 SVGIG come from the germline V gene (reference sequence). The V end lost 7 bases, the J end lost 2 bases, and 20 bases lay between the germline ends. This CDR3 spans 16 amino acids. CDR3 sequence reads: CAYYPGDYFNTGELFF. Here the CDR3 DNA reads TGTGCCTATTACCCAGGGGATTATTTTAACACCGGGGAGCTGTTTTTT.

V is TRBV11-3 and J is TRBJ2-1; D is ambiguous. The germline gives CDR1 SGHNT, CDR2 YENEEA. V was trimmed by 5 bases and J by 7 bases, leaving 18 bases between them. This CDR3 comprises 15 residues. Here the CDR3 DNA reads TGTGCCAGCAGCCTTGCGGCATTCGGTTCGAATGAGCAGTTCTTC. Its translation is CASSLAAFGSNEQFF.

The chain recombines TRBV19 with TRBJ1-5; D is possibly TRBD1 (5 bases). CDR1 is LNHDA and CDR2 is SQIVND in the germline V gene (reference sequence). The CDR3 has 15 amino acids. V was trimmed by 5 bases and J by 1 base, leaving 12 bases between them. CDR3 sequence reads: CASSVGTRSNQPQHF. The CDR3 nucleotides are TGTGCCAGTAGTGTGGGGACTAGGAGCAATCAGCCCCAGCATTTT.

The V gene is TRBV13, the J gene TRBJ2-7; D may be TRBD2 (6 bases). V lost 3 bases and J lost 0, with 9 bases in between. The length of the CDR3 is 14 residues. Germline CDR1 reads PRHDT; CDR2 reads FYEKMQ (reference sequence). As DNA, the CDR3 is TGTGCCAGCAGCTTGGGACTTGACTCCTACGAGCAGTACTTC. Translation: CASSLGLDSYEQYF.

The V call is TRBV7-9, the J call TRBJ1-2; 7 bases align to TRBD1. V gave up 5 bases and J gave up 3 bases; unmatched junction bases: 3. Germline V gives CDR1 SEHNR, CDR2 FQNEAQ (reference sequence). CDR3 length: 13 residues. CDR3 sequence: CASSLQGDYGYTF. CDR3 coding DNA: TGTGCCAGCAGCCTCCAGGGGGACTATGGCTACACCTTC.

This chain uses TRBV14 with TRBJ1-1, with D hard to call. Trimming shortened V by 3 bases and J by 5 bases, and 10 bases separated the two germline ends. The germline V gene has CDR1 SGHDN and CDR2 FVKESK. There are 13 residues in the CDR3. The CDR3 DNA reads TGTGCCAGCAGCCACGTCGGGTGGACTGAAGCTTTCTTT. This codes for CASSHVGWTEAFF.

The CDR3 coding sequence is TGCGCCAGCAGTGAGGGTCTGGGGATCACAGATACGCAGTATTTT. Residues: CASSEGLGITDTQYF. V usage is TRBV10-2 and J usage is TRBJ2-3; D gene unclear. Trimming removed 2 bases from V and 2 bases from J, with 11 bases in between. Per germline, CDR1 WSHSY and CDR2 SAAADI. The CDR3 spans 15 residues.

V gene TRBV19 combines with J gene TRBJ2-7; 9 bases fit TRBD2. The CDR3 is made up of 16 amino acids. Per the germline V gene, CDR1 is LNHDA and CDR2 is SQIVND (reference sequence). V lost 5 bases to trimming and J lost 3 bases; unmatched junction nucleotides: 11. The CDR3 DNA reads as TGTGCCAGTAGTCCTTACGAGACTAGCGGTTTCTACGAGCAGTACTTC. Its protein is CASSPYETSGFYEQYF.

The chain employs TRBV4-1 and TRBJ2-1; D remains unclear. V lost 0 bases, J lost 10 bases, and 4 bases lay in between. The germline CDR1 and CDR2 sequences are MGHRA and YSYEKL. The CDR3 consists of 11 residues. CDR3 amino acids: CASSQDNEQFF. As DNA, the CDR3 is TGCGCCAGCAGCCAAGATAACGAGCAGTTCTTC.

The CDR3 region is CASSLRAGANTGELFF. As DNA, the CDR3 is TGTGCCAGCAGTTTGAGAGCGGGGGCGAACACCGGGGAGCTGTTTTTT. This chain uses TRBV27 with TRBJ2-2; 8 bases fit TRBD2. The germline gives CDR1 MNHEY, CDR2 SMNVEV (reference sequence). The CDR3 has 16 amino acids. With V trimmed by 3 bases and J by 0 bases, 3 bases remained unmatched.

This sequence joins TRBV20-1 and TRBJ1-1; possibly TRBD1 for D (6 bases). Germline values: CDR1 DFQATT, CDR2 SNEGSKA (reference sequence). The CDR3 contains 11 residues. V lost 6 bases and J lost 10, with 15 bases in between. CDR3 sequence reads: CSATDGGLAFF. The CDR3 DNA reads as TGCAGTGCCACCGATGGGGGGCTAGCTTTCTTT.

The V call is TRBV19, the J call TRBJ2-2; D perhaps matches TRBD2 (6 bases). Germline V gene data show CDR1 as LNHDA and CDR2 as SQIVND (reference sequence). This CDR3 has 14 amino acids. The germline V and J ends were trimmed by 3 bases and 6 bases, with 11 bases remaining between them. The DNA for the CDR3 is TGTGCCAGTAGTATGTACGGGAGCCCCGGGGAGCTGTTTTTT. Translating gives CASSMYGSPGELFF.

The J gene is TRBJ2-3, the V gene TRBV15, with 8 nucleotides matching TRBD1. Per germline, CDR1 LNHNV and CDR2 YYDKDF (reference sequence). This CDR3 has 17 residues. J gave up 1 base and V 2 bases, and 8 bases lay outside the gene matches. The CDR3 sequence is CATSRNPQDRGTDTQYF. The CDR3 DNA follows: TGTGCCACCAGCAGAAACCCCCAGGACAGGGGCACAGATACGCAGTATTTT.

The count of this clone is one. CDR3 loop: CATVDSPLYGYTF. CDR3 DNA sequence: TGTGCCACCGTCGACAGCCCCCTGTATGGCTACACCTTC. The chain joins TRBV6-6 to TRBJ1-2, with a weak D call TRBD1 (5 bases). Germline V gene data show CDR1 as MNHNY and CDR2 as SVGAGI (reference sequence). This CDR3 contains 13 residues. Trimming pared 10 bases from V and 5 bases from J, leaving 17 bases between.

The CDR3: CASSIGGVGNEQFF. The CDR3 DNA is TGTGCCAGTAGTATAGGAGGGGTAGGGAATGAGCAGTTCTTC. The gene calls are TRBV19 and TRBJ2-1; tentatively, D is TRBD1 or TRBD2 (5 bases each). Trimming removed 1 base at V and 7 bases at J, with 11 bases between. Per germline, CDR1 LNHDA and CDR2 SQIVND (reference sequence). The CDR3 loop spans 14 amino acids.

The CDR3 spells CSVPTGTSGGLTDTQYF. The CDR3, as DNA: TGCAGCGTGCCGACGGGGACTAGCGGGGGATTAACAGATACGCAGTATTTT. The rearrangement joins TRBV29-1 to TRBJ2-3; 14 nucleotides line up with TRBD2. V dropped 6 bases and J dropped 3; count of bases not matched to a gene: 11. CDR1 is SQVTM and CDR2 is ANQGSEA in the germline V gene. This CDR3 comprises 17 residues.

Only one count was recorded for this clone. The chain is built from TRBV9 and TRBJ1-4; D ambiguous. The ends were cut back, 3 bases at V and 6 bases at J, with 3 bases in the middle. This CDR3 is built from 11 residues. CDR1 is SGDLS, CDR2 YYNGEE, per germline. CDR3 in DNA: TGTGCCAGCAGCGCAGATGAAAAACTGTTTTTT. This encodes CASSADEKLFF.

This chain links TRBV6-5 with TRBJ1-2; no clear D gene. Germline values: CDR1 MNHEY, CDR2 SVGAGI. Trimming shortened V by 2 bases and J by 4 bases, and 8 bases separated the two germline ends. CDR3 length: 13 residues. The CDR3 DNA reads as TGTGCCAGCAGTTACGCGGGTACCTATGGCTACACCTTC. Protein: CASSYAGTYGYTF.

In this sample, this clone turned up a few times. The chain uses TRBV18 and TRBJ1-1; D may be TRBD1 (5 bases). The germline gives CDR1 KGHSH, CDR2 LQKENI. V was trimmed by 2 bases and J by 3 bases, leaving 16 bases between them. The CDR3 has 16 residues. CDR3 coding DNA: TGTGCCAGCTCACCAGATAGGGACGGGTTCGACACTGAAGCTTTCTTT. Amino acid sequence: CASSPDRDGFDTEAFF.

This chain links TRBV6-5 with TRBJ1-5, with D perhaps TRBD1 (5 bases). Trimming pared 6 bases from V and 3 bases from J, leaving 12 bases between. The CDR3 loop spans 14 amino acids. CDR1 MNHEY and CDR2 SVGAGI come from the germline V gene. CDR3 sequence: CASSRPGSNQPQHF. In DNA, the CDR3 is TGTGCCAGCAGCCGGCCAGGGTCCAATCAGCCCCAGCATTTT.

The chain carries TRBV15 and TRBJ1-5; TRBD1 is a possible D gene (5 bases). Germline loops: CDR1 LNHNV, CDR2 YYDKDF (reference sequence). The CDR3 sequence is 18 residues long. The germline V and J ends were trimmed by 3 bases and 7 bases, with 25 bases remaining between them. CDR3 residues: CATSSPLWLQGVGQPQHF. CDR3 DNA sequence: TGTGCCACCAGCAGCCCCCTTTGGCTGCAGGGCGTGGGACAGCCCCAGCATTTT.

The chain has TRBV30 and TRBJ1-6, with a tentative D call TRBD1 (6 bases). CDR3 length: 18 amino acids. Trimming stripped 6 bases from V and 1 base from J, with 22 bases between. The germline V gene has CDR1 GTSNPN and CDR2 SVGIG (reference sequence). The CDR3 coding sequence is TGTGCCTGCCACGGAGGACAGCCGAGGGGGTCCTATAATTCACCCCTCCACTTT. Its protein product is CACHGGQPRGSYNSPLHF.

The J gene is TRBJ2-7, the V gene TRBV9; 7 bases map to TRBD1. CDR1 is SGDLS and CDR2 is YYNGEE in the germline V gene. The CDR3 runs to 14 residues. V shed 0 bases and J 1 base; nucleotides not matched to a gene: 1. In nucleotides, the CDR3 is TGTGCCAGCAGCGTAGGGGGACAGTCCTACGAGCAGTACTTC. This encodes CASSVGGQSYEQYF.

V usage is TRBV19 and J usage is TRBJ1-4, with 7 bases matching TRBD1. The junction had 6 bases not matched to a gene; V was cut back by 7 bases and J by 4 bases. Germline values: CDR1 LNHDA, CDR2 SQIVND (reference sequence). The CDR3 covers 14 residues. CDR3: CASTGQAINEKLFF. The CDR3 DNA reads TGTGCCAGTACCGGACAGGCTATTAATGAAAAACTGTTTTTT.